These T cell receptor beta chains were read from a single sample in a study of breast tumors, draining lymph nodes, adjacent tissues. TCRdb independently ran MiXCR on the multiplex PCR reads; one entry per CDR3 protein. The sample contains more than 200,000 distinct CDR3 sequences, 32% of which appear only once. Sequenced material: axillary lymph node tissue. The receptors come from a female donor with breast cancer. Some clones in this sample may be carry-over from other donors' samples. CDR3s include the opening cysteine and the closing phenylalanine or tryptophan. D genes are given only for firm matches. Clone size appears in some rows only: once, few, many, or a class for an expanded clone.

TRBV19	few	-	TRBJ1-1	TGTGCCAGTAGTATTACCGGGGCCACTGAAGCTTTCTTT	CASSITGATEAFF
TRBV7-8	many	-	TRBJ1-3	TGTGCCAGCAGCTTATATTGGAAGGATCGCTCTGGAAACCCCATATATTTT	CASSLYWKDRSGNPIYF
TRBV18	-	-	TRBJ2-7	TGTGCCAGCCCCGCTTCCCCTGGTTACGAGCAGTACTTC	CASPASPGYEQYF
TRBV18	many	TRBD1	TRBJ2-7	TGTGCCAGCTCACAAGGGACAGGTTATATTCAAGAGCAGTACTTC	CASSQGTGYIQEQYF
TRBV5-5	-	-	TRBJ2-5	TGTGCCAGCAGCCAGGGGGGATCGCGGCAAGAGACCCAGTACTTC	CASSQGGSRQETQYF
TRBV7-3	many	TRBD2	TRBJ2-1	TGTGCCAGCGGACGAGCGGGACTTTACAATGAGCAGTTCTTC	CASGRAGLYNEQFF
TRBV11-2	many	TRBD2	TRBJ2-3	TGTGCCAGCAGGCCCTCAAGGGCCCTTAGCGGGAGCACAGATACGCAGTATTTT	CASRPSRALSGSTDTQYF
TRBV6-2/TRBV6-3	-	-	TRBJ2-1	TGTGCCACAGTCAGGTTAGGGGCCCGCAATGAGCAGTTCTTC	CATVRLGARNEQFF
TRBV11-2	-	-	TRBJ2-3	TGTGCCGGCAGCTTTGAGGGGGTGGATACGCAGTATTTT	CAGSFEGVDTQYF
TRBV5-1	many	-	TRBJ1-2	TGCGCCAGCAGCTTGAGTATGATCTATGGCTACACCTTC	CASSLSMIYGYTF
TRBV19	many	-	TRBJ1-2	TGTGCCAGCAAACACCGGACGGAGAACTATGGCTACACCTTC	CASKHRTENYGYTF
TRBV20-1	many	-	TRBJ2-5	TGCAGTGCTAGAACGGGAGCTGAAGAGACCCAGTACTTC	CSARTGAEETQYF
TRBV11-3	-	-	TRBJ2-3	TGTGCCAGCAGGGGCCAAGATACGCAGTATTTT	CASRGQDTQYF
TRBV6-4	many	TRBD1	TRBJ1-2	TGTGCCAGCAGTCAGGGGGCCTACTATGGCTACACCTTC	CASSQGAYYGYTF
TRBV4-2	-	-	TRBJ1-6	TGTGCCAGCAGCCAAGATGCCCGCTCCTTT	CASSQDARSF
TRBV27	many	-	TRBJ2-5	TGTGCCAGCAGTCTCAGGGAAGGTTCGTTGGAGACCCAGTACTTC	CASSLREGSLETQYF
TRBV6-6	-	TRBD1	TRBJ1-1	TGTGCCAGCAGTACCAAACAGGGGCTATTGAACACTGAAGCTTTCTTT	CASSTKQGLLNTEAFF
TRBV14	-	-	TRBJ1-2	-	CASSEQGYNEQFFGPDGYTF
TRBV29-1	-	-	TRBJ1-2	TGCAGCGTTGAACCCAGTTACAATGAGCAGTTGGAGGGGTACACCTTC	CSVEPSYNEQLEGYTF
TRBV29-1	-	-	TRBJ1-2	TGCAGCTTGGACGGGCGGGATGGCTACACCTTC	CSLDGRDGYTF
TRBV2	many	-	TRBJ1-2	TGTGCCAGCAGTGAAACCACATACGGCTACACCTTC	CASSETTYGYTF
TRBV5-6	many	TRBD1	TRBJ1-5	TGTGCCAGCAGCTTGGGACAGGGGGCCTCGGGCAATCAGCCCCAGCATTTT	CASSLGQGASGNQPQHF
TRBV20-1	many	TRBD1	TRBJ2-7	TGCAGTGCTAGAGTACTACAGGGGTTGAACGAGCAGTACTTC	CSARVLQGLNEQYF
TRBV20-1	few	TRBD1	TRBJ1-1	TGCAGTGCCCCTAGGACAGGGGGCATGAACACTGAAGCTTTCTTT	CSAPRTGGMNTEAFF
TRBV10-3	-	-	TRBJ2-3	TGTGCCATTCGGGAATCCTTAGCGGATACGCAGTATTTT	CAIRESLADTQYF
TRBV24-1	-	-	TRBJ1-5	TGTGCCACCAGTGGGACGGGTGGTCAGCCCCGGCATTTT	CATSGTGGQPRHF
TRBV2	many	TRBD2	TRBJ2-4	TGTGCCAGCAAGGCGGGGGGGGCGAACATTCAGTACTTC	CASKAGGANIQYF
TRBV3-1	many	-	TRBJ2-1	TGTGCCAGCAGCCAAGGACGGGCACAGGGTGAGCAGTTCTTC	CASSQGRAQGEQFF
TRBV9	-	-	TRBJ2-2	TGTGCCAGCAGCGTAGTCCAGAACACTAGGGAGCTGTTTTTT	CASSVVQNTRELFF
TRBV7-9	-	-	TRBJ2-3	TGTGCCAGCAGCTTGGGACTTGGAGAGACCAGCACAGATACGCAGTATTTT	CASSLGLGETSTDTQYF
TRBV5-1	-	TRBD2	TRBJ2-7	TGCGCCAGCAGCTTCTCTAGCGGGAGCTACGAGCAGTACTTC	CASSFSSGSYEQYF
TRBV5-1	once	TRBD2	TRBJ2-5	TGCGCCAGCACCCAAGCAGCGGGAGGGGACACCCAGTACTTC	CASTQAAGGDTQYF
TRBV9	-	TRBD2	TRBJ2-3	TGTGCCAGCAGCGTAGACCCAGGGACTAGCGGGAGTGGAGGTACGCAGTATTTT	CASSVDPGTSGSGGTQYF
TRBV11-3	many	TRBD1	TRBJ2-2	TGTGCCAGCAGCCCAAGGGGGCTTGGCGGGGAGCTGTTTTTT	CASSPRGLGGELFF
TRBV7-3	-	TRBD1	TRBJ2-5	TGTGCCAGCAGCAGCACAGGGGGCGAAGAGGAGACCCAGTACTTC	CASSSTGGEEETQYF
TRBV5-6	many	-	TRBJ2-3	TGTGCCAGCAGCTCGCAGGGCCTAGCAGATACGCAGTATTTT	CASSSQGLADTQYF
TRBV29-1	many	-	TRBJ2-5	TGCAGCGGTACAGGGTACGAGACCCAGTACTTC	CSGTGYETQYF
TRBV5-4	many	TRBD1	TRBJ2-7	TGTGCCAGCAGCCCCTCGGGACAGGGGCAGGCCGAGCAGTACTTC	CASSPSGQGQAEQYF
TRBV7-6	many	-	TRBJ1-3	TGTGCCAGCAGCCCCGCAGGGTATGGAAACACCATATATTTT	CASSPAGYGNTIYF
TRBV7-3	-	-	TRBJ1-4	TGTGCCAGCAGCCCCATTGCAGGGGCGTGGGAAAAACTGTTTTTT	CASSPIAGAWEKLFF
TRBV25-1	many	TRBD1	TRBJ2-5	TGTGCCAGCAGTGAATTCAGGACAGGGGAAGAGACCCAGTACTTC	CASSEFRTGEETQYF
TRBV9	many	-	TRBJ1-3	TGTGCCAGCAGCGTAGCAGGGAATTCTGGAAACACCATATATTTT	CASSVAGNSGNTIYF
TRBV4-1	many	TRBD1	TRBJ1-2	TGCGCCAGCAGCCAAGAATGGAGGGGGCGAAATTATGGCTACACCTTC	CASSQEWRGRNYGYTF
TRBV20-1	many	TRBD2	TRBJ2-3	TGCAGTGCTGAAAAAGGGACTAGCGGGAGGGGGGGCACAGATACGCAGTATTTT	CSAEKGTSGRGGTDTQYF
TRBV3-2	many	-	TRBJ2-5	TGTGCCAGCATTCGGCGGATAACTGCGGAGACCCAGTACTTC	CASIRRITAETQYF
TRBV5-1	many	-	TRBJ1-5	TGCGCCAGCAGCTTGCGGCCAGCCGGGGGCAATCAGCCCCAGCATTTT	CASSLRPAGGNQPQHF
TRBV4-2	many	-	TRBJ2-7	TGTGCCAGCAGCCAAGGGGGCCAGAGGAACTACGAGCAGTACTTC	CASSQGGQRNYEQYF
TRBV7-8	many	-	TRBJ1-3	TGTGCCAGCAGCTTTGCCAGGGACTCTGGAAACACCATATATTTT	CASSFARDSGNTIYF
TRBV20-1	many	-	TRBJ1-5	TGCAGTGCTAGAGATCCTAGGGGGAGTGGCAATCAGCCCCAGCATTTT	CSARDPRGSGNQPQHF
TRBV5-1	many	-	TRBJ2-3	TGCGCCAGCGGTATGCCCCCCACAGATACGCAGTATTTT	CASGMPPTDTQYF
TRBV19	many	-	TRBJ1-5	TGTGCCAGTAACCCTCCGGGCTCAAATCAGCCCCGGCATTTT	CASNPPGSNQPRHF
TRBV2	many	TRBD2	TRBJ2-7	TGTGCCAGCAGTGACACGGGAGGTTCGGAGGAGCAGTACTTC	CASSDTGGSEEQYF
TRBV20-1	-	TRBD2	TRBJ2-1	TGCAGTGCCAGAGGCGGCGGGAGAAACAATGAGCGGTTCTTC	CSARGGGRNNERFF
TRBV6-6	-	TRBD1	TRBJ1-1	TGTGCCAGCAGTTTCAGGGGGACGGACACTGAAGCTTTCTTT	CASSFRGTDTEAFF